Below are 23 T cell receptor beta chains sequenced from a single sample in a study of cytomegalovirus exposure and HLA in healthy donors. The assay was immunoSEQ multiplex PCR, and TCRdb's table has in-frame clones only and misses some. The sample carries tens of thousands of clones, approximately 81% recorded once. Sequenced sample: PBMCs. These receptors were taken from a woman between 18 and 29 years old in good health and CMV-seropositive.

This sequence joins TRBV18 and TRBJ2-7, with D possibly matching TRBD1 (6 bases). Germline CDR1 KGHSH, CDR2 LQKENI. The germline V and J ends were trimmed by 3 bases and 4 bases, with 16 bases remaining between them. CDR3 size: 15 residues. The CDR3 sequence: CASSPPGTSMYEQYF. CDR3 nucleotides: TGTGCCAGCTCACCGCCAGGGACAAGTATGTACGAGCAGTACTTC. The variable domain in full, completed from reference TRBV18 and TRBJ2-7, reads NAGVMQNPRHLVRRRGQEARLRCSPMKGHSHVYWYRQLPEEGLKFMVYLQKENIIDESGMPKERFSAEFPKEGPSILRIQQVVRGDSAAYFCASSPPGTSMYEQYFGPGTRLTVT.

V and J are TRBV4-2 and TRBJ1-5; weak D call: TRBD1 (5 bases). The V and J ends lost 0 bases and 2 bases respectively, with 8 bases between them. Germline V gene lookup returns CDR1 LGHNA and CDR2 YNFKEQ. CDR3 length: 15 residues. The CDR3 bases are TGTGCCAGCAGCCAAGAAGGAGGGGGCAATCAGCCCCAGCATTTT. Protein sequence: CASSQEGGGNQPQHF.

This chain connects TRBV4-2 to TRBJ1-6; D remains unclear. The CDR3 runs 16 residues. V was shortened by 4 bases and J by 5 bases, with 15 bases between the two germline ends. CDR1 is LGHNA, CDR2 YNFKEQ, per germline. CDR3 in DNA: TGTGCCAGCAGCCTTCCAGCGGTTGAAAATAATTCACCCCTCCACTTT. It encodes CASSLPAVENNSPLHF.

This clone was counted only a few times. This chain connects TRBV9 to TRBJ1-4; the D is unclear. The V gene's germline CDR1 is SGDLS and CDR2 YYNGEE. The CDR3 has 14 amino acids. V lost 0 bases and J lost 5, with 8 bases in between. As DNA, the CDR3 is TGTGCCAGCAGCGTAGGCGCCGCGAATGAAAAACTGTTTTTT. Its protein is CASSVGAANEKLFF.

The J gene is TRBJ2-2, the V gene TRBV29-1; no clear D gene. Trimming shortened V by 4 bases and J by 5 bases, and 14 bases separated the two germline ends. The CDR3 is 14 amino acids. Germline V gives CDR1 SQVTM, CDR2 ANQGSEA. CDR3 coding DNA: TGCAGCGTTGGTTCCATTTTGAGGACCGGGGAGCTGTTTTTT. It codes for CSVGSILRTGELFF.

This sequence joins TRBV18 and TRBJ1-2, with 11 bases matching TRBD1. CDR3 size: 14 residues. Germline V lookup: CDR1 KGHSH, CDR2 LQKENI. Trimming at V came to 6 bases and at J to 2 bases, leaving 2 bases not matched to a gene. This CDR3 reads CASSGQGANYGYTF. As DNA, the CDR3 is TGTGCCAGCTCTGGACAGGGGGCGAACTATGGCTACACCTTC.

The J gene is TRBJ2-3, the V gene TRBV9; 11 bases align to TRBD2. Per the germline V gene, CDR1 is SGDLS and CDR2 is YYNGEE. The V segment lost 5 bases and the J segment 5 bases; nucleotides outside the gene matches: 16. CDR3 size: 18 residues. In DNA form, the CDR3 reads TGTGCCAGCAGTTTTAGCGGGGGGGGAGAGTTTTGGCAAGATACGCAGTATTTT. Amino acids: CASSFSGGGEFWQDTQYF.

This rearrangement joins TRBV5-1 to TRBJ1-1, with a weak D call TRBD1 (5 bases). Germline lookup yields CDR1 SGHRS and CDR2 YFSETQ. Between the trimmed V and J ends, which lost 4 bases and 3 bases, there was a span of 13 bases. The CDR3 extends over 14 amino acids. In nucleotides, the CDR3 is TGCGCCAGCAGCCCCCCGGCAGGGTACACTGAAGCTTTCTTT. As protein: CASSPPAGYTEAFF.

J is TRBJ2-5 and V is TRBV11-3; TRBD1 matches at 8 bases. The CDR3 loop spans 17 amino acids. Per the germline V gene, CDR1 is SGHNT and CDR2 is YENEEA. V was clipped by 5 bases and J by 1 base; unmatched bases: 12. CDR3 sequence: CASSRRGQGGLQETQYF. The CDR3 coding sequence is TGTGCCAGCAGCCGCAGGGGGCAGGGGGGACTCCAAGAGACCCAGTACTTC.

The J gene is TRBJ2-3, the V gene TRBV7-2; TRBD2 is a possible D gene (5 bases). CDR3 length equals 15 residues. Trimming removed 3 bases at V and 2 bases at J, with 12 bases between. Germline-derived CDR1 and CDR2 are SGHTA and FQGNSA. CDR3 bases: TGTGCCAGCAGCTTGGCTAGCAGATACACAGATACGCAGTATTTT. Its translation is CASSLASRYTDTQYF. The entire variable domain, with the rest obtained from reference TRBV7-2 and TRBJ2-3, is as follows: GAGVSQSPSNKVTEKGKDVELRCDPISGHTALYWYRQSLGQGLEFLIYFQGNSAPDKSGLPSDRFSAERTGGSVSTLTIQRTQQEDSAVYLCASSLASRYTDTQYFGPGTRLTVL.

The chain joins TRBV2 to TRBJ1-5; 7 bases map to TRBD1. Germline V CDR1 and CDR2: SNHLY, FYNNEI. J lost 0 bases, V lost 9 bases, and 5 bases had no gene match. This CDR3 is 14 amino acids long. The CDR3 DNA reads as TGTGCCAGTGAACAGGGGTATAGCAATCAGCCCCAGCATTTT. This encodes CASEQGYSNQPQHF.

The chain joins TRBV10-3 to TRBJ1-1; no reliable D call. Trimming stripped 7 bases from V and 0 bases from J, with 9 bases between. From germline, CDR1 is ENHRY and CDR2 SYGVKD. CDR3 length: 13 amino acids. The CDR3 DNA reads as TGTGCCATCAAGATAGGAGTGAACACTGAAGCTTTCTTT. Protein product: CAIKIGVNTEAFF.

This chain uses TRBV5-4 with TRBJ2-7; TRBD1 aligns across 9 bases. CDR1 is SGHNT and CDR2 is YYREEE in the germline V gene (reference sequence). The V and J ends lost 5 bases and 5 bases, in that order; junction bases with no gene match: 5. CDR3 size: 13 residues. CDR3 region: CASRPTGGHEQYF. The CDR3 DNA follows: TGTGCCAGCAGGCCGACAGGGGGGCACGAGCAGTACTTC. Full variable domain (outside the CDR3, taken from reference TRBV5-4 and TRBJ2-7): ETGVTQSPTHLIKTRGQQVTLRCSSQSGHNTVSWYQQALGQGPQFIFQYYREEENGRGNFPPRFSGLQFPNYSSELNVNALELDDSALYLCASRPTGGHEQYFGPGTRLTVT.

This clone was seen only once. V usage is TRBV4-1 and J usage is TRBJ2-3; no clear D. The CDR3 is 14 amino acids. V was shortened by 1 base and J by 6 bases, with 11 bases between the two germline ends. The germline CDR1 and CDR2 sequences are MGHRA and YSYEKL. CDR3 protein: CASSQVQAWDTQYF. The CDR3 bases are TGCGCCAGCAGCCAAGTGCAGGCATGGGATACGCAGTATTTT.

V usage is TRBV5-6 and J usage is TRBJ1-2; 8 nucleotides match TRBD1. Germline V CDR1 and CDR2: SGHDT, YYEEEE. The CDR3 loop spans 14 amino acids. V was pared by 6 bases and J by 3 bases, with 7 bases of the junction left unmatched. The CDR3 coding sequence is TGTGCCAGCAACCCGACAGGGGATGACTATGGCTACACCTTC. The encoded protein is CASNPTGDDYGYTF.

The chain joins TRBV6-1 to TRBJ1-2, with 7 bases that match TRBD1. The V gene end was trimmed by 4 bases and the J gene end by 6 bases; junction bases not matched to a gene: 8. Germline V gene lookup returns CDR1 MNHNS and CDR2 SASEGT. The CDR3 loop spans 14 amino acids. The CDR3 loop reads CASSGDRATHGYTF. The CDR3 DNA reads as TGTGCCAGCAGTGGAGACAGGGCAACCCATGGCTACACCTTC.

V gene TRBV28 combines with J gene TRBJ1-1; no clear D. V shed 0 bases and J shed 10 bases, with 6 bases lying between them. CDR3 length: 11 amino acids. CDR1 and CDR2 (germline): MDHEN, SYDVKM. The CDR3 DNA follows: TGTGCCAGCAGTTTATGGGAGGGAGCTTTCTTT. Protein sequence: CASSLWEGAFF.

DNA of the CDR3: TGTGCCAGCAGTTTGGGACTAGGAAACAATGAGCAGTTCTTC. The encoded protein is CASSLGLGNNEQFF. The chain employs TRBV27 and TRBJ2-1; 8 bases match TRBD2. The CDR3 contains 14 residues. Trimming cost V 3 bases and J 5 bases; bases outside gene matches: 3. The germline V gene has CDR1 MNHEY and CDR2 SMNVEV (reference sequence).

The chain carries TRBV30 and TRBJ2-3, with 8 bases fitting TRBD2. This CDR3 comprises 14 residues. Germline CDR1 is GTSNPN and CDR2 is SVGIG (reference sequence). The V segment lost 6 bases and the J segment 4 bases; nucleotides outside the gene matches: 9. CDR3 protein: CACITRGGADTQYF. The CDR3 nucleotides are TGTGCCTGTATAACCCGGGGGGGGGCAGATACGCAGTATTTT.

As concerns this clone: A read error may account for a junction end that differs from germline. The chain employs TRBV11-2 and TRBJ2-3, with 10 bases lining up with TRBD2. CDR1 SGHAT and CDR2 FQNNGV come from the germline V gene. This CDR3 has 15 residues. The CDR3 DNA is TGTGCCAGCAGCCTAGAAGCGGGGGGGCTCGGTACGCAGTATTTT. It specifies CASSLEAGGLGTQYF. Together with reference TRBV11-2 and TRBJ2-3, the CDR3 gives the full variable domain: EAGVAQSPRYKIIEKRQSVAFWCNPISGHATLYWYQQILGQGPKLLIQFQNNGVVDDSQLPKDRFSAERLKGVDSTLKIQPAKLEDSAVYLCASSLEAGGLGTQYFGPGTRLTVL.

The V call is TRBV4-2, the J call TRBJ2-1, with D possibly being TRBD1 (6 bases). Trimming removed 2 bases at V and 5 bases at J, with 13 bases between. This CDR3 comprises 15 residues. Germline assignment: CDR1 LGHNA and CDR2 YNFKEQ. The CDR3 region has the DNA TGTGCCAGCAGCCAACCAGGGGTTGACGACAATGAGCAGTTCTTC. Encoded protein: CASSQPGVDDNEQFF.

This CDR3 reads CASSLWASGGQETQYF. In nucleotides, the CDR3 is TGTGCCAGCAGCTTATGGGCTAGCGGGGGTCAGGAGACCCAGTACTTC. This rearrangement joins TRBV7-2 to TRBJ2-5, with 10 nucleotides matching TRBD2. Germline values: CDR1 SGHTA, CDR2 FQGNSA. CDR3 length equals 16 residues. Trimming cost V 2 bases and J 5 bases; bases outside gene matches: 8.

The chain couples TRBV5-1 to TRBJ1-1, with D perhaps matching TRBD1 (6 bases). The length of the CDR3 is 14 residues. From germline, CDR1 is SGHRS and CDR2 YFSETQ. Between the trimmed V and J ends, which lost 4 bases and 1 base, there was a span of 11 bases. CDR3 in DNA: TGCGCCAGCAGCCTTCGGACAGAGAACACTGAAGCTTTCTTT. Amino acids: CASSLRTENTEAFF.